The TCR beta chain described here comes from a study of shared T cell receptors in the human thymus. This CDR3 region has 11 residues. The ends lost 3 bases at V and 8 bases at J; junction bases unmatched: 1. Per the germline V gene, CDR1 is GTSNPN and CDR2 is SVGIG (reference sequence). Measured with immunoSEQ multiplex PCR; TCRdb has only the in-frame clones, and not every one. There are over 350,000 clones in the sample; over 90% occur only once, and roughly 0.02% lies in the top ten. The TCR comes from a human donor. The chain joins TRBV30 to TRBJ2-1, with 7 bases matching TRBD2. Sample: thymocytes. Here the CDR3 reads CAWRTSDEQFF. The CDR3 nucleotides read TGTGCCTGGAGAACTAGCGATGAGCAGTTCTTC.